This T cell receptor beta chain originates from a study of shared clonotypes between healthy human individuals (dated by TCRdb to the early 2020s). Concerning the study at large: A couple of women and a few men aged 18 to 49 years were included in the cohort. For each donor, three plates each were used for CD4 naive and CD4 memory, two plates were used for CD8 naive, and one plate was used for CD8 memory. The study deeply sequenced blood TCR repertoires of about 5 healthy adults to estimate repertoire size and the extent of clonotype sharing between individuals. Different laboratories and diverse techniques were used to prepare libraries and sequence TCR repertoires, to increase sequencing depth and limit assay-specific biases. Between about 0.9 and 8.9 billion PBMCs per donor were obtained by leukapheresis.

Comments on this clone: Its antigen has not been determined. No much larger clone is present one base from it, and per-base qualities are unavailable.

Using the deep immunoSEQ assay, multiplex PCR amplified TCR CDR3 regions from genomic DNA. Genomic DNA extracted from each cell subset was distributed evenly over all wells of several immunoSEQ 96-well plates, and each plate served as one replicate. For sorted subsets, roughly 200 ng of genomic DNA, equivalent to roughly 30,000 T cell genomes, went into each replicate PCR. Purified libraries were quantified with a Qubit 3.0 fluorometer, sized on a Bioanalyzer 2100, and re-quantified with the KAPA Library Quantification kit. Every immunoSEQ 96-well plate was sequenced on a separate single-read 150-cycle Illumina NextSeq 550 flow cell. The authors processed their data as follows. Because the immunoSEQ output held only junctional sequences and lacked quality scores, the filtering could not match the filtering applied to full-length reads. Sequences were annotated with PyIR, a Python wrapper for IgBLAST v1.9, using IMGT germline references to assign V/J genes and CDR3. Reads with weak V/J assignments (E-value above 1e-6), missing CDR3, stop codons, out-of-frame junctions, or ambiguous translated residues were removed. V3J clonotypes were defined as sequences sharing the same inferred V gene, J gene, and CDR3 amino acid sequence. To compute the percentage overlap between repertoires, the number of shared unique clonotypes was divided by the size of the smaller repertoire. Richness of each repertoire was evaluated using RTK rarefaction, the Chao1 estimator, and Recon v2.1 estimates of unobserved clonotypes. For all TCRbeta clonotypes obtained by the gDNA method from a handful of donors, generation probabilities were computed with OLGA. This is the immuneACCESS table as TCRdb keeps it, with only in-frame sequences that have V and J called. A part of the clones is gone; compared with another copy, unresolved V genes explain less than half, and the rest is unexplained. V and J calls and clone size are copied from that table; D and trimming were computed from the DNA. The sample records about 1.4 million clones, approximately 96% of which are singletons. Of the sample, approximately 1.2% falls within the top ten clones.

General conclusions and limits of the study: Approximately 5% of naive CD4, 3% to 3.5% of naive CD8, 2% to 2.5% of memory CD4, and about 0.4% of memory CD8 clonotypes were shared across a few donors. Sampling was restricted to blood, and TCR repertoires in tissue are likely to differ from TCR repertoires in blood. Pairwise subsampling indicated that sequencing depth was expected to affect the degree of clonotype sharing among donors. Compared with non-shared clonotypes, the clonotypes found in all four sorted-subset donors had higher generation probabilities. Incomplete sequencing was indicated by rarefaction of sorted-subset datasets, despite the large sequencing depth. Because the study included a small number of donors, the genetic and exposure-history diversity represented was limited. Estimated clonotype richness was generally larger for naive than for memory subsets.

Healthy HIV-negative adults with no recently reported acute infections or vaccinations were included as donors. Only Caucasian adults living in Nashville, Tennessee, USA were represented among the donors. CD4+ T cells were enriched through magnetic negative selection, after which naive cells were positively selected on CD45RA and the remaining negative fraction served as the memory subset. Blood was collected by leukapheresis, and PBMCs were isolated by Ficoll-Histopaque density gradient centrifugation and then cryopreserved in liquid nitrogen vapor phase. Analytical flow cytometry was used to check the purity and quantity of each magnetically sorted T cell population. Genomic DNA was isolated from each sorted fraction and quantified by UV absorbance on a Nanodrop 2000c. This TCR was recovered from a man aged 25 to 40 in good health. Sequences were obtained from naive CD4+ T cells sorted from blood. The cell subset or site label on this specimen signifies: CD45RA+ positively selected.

The sequenced DNA: TGTGCCAGCAGTTTGGGCGTCCATCAGCCCCAGCATTTT. Translated, it gives CASSLGVHQPQHF. Recombination connected TRBV28 to TRBJ1-5; no D gene can be assigned with confidence. Including the terminal cysteine and phenylalanine, the CDR3 comprises 13 residues. The sequence is cut down to CDR3 DNA, 39 bases in frame from base 1. From the germline V gene, CDR1 is MDHEN and CDR2 is SYDVKM. The junction shows trimming of 3 bases on V and 5 bases on J, plus 8 bases between the germline ends.